Below are 16 T cell receptor beta chains sequenced from a single sample in a study of blood T cell repertoires in COVID-19. The assay was immunoSEQ multiplex PCR, and TCRdb's table has in-frame clones only and misses some. Counted here are over 45,000 clones, around nine tenths occurring once; the ten biggest clones make up about 29%. Sequenced sample: peripheral blood. These receptors originate from an elderly woman with acute or convalescent COVID-19.

The gene calls are TRBV7-2 and TRBJ2-1, with 7 bases that match TRBD2. V shed 11 bases and J 5 bases; nucleotides not matched to a gene: 12. Germline CDR1 and CDR2: SGHTA and FQGNSA. CDR3 length equals 14 residues. CDR3 sequence: CAARLSGWNNEQFF. CDR3 DNA: TGTGCCGCGCGGCTTAGCGGGTGGAACAATGAGCAGTTCTTC. Full variable domain (rest looked up from reference TRBV7-2 and TRBJ2-1): GAGVSQSPSNKVTEKGKDVELRCDPISGHTALYWYRQSLGQGLEFLIYFQGNSAPDKSGLPSDRFSAERTGGSVSTLTIQRTQQEDSAVYLCAARLSGWNNEQFFGPGTRLTVL.

The V and J genes are TRBV12-3 or TRBV12-4 and TRBJ1-3, with D unclear. V gave up 1 base and J gave up 5 bases, with 6 bases separating them. This CDR3 spans 13 amino acids. This chain's CDR3 is CASSLGQRNTIYF. CDR3 nucleotide sequence: TGTGCCAGCAGTTTAGGCCAGAGAAACACCATATATTTT.

This chain uses TRBV5-1 with TRBJ1-4; 7 positions agree with TRBD1. CDR1 and CDR2 (germline): SGHRS, YFSETQ. This CDR3 has 15 amino acids. The trim removed 3 bases at V and 5 bases at J, leaving 7 bases unmatched. In nucleotides, the CDR3 is TGCGCCAGCAGCTCGGAGGGGGCAGGGAATGAAAAACTGTTTTTT. Protein: CASSSEGAGNEKLFF.

The V and J genes are TRBV5-1 and TRBJ2-3, with 10 bases aligning to TRBD1. The V and J ends lost 4 bases and 4 bases, in that order; junction bases with no gene match: 3. This CDR3 region has 14 residues. Germline V gene data show CDR1 as SGHRS and CDR2 as YFSETQ. CDR3 in DNA: TGCGCCAGCAGCCGAGGACAGGGGGCAGATACGCAGTATTTT. Protein product: CASSRGQGADTQYF.

The V and J genes are TRBV5-8 and TRBJ2-3; 11 bases are shared with TRBD2. The CDR3 is made up of 16 amino acids. CDR1 SGHTS and CDR2 YDEGEE come from the germline V gene. With V trimmed by 3 bases and J by 1 base, 4 bases remained unmatched. The CDR3 region is CASSWLTSGGTDTQYF. The DNA of the CDR3 is TGTGCCAGCAGCTGGTTGACTAGCGGGGGCACAGATACGCAGTATTTT.

This chain connects TRBV2 to TRBJ1-3, with TRBD1 identical over 7 bases. The CDR3 consists of 14 residues. V trimming: 6 bases; J trimming: 2 bases; junction bases outside the gene matches: 4. The germline V gene has CDR1 SNHLY and CDR2 FYNNEI. The DNA for the CDR3 is TGTGCCAGCAGGCGACAGGGAACTGGAAACACCATATATTTT. This gives the protein CASRRQGTGNTIYF.

This sequence joins TRBV7-2 and TRBJ2-3; D call uncertain. The germline V gene encodes CDR1 SGHTA and CDR2 FQGNSA. This CDR3 spans 13 amino acids. V lost 1 base and J lost 6, with 8 bases in between. The CDR3 coding sequence is TGTGCCAGCAGCTTAGATCATTCCGATACGCAGTATTTT. The encoded protein is CASSLDHSDTQYF.

The chain uses TRBV5-1 and TRBJ1-4, with TRBD1 matching 7 bases. Germline V gives CDR1 SGHRS, CDR2 YFSETQ. The CDR3 covers 14 residues. J was trimmed by 8 bases and V by 0 bases; bases with no gene match: 4. The DNA for the CDR3 is TGCGCCAGCAGCTTGGTTCAGGGGGGCGAAAAACTGTTTTTT. It translates to CASSLVQGGEKLFF. Supplemented by reference TRBV5-1 and TRBJ1-4, the full variable domain reads KAGVTQTPRYLIKTRGQQVTLSCSPISGHRSVSWYQQTPGQGLQFLFEYFSETQRNKGNFPGRFSGRQFSNSRSEMNVSTLELGDSALYLCASSLVQGGEKLFFGSGTQLSVL.

This chain uses TRBV3-1 (or the pseudogene TRBV3-2) with TRBJ1-2; possibly TRBD1 for D (5 bases). V lost 2 bases, J lost 8 bases, and 18 bases lay in between. CDR1 and CDR2 (germline): LGHDT, YNNKEL (reference sequence). The CDR3 consists of 15 residues. CDR3 DNA: TGTGCCAGCAGCCAATTAAGGGGCGGCATGGACGGCTACACCTTC. Encoded protein: CASSQLRGGMDGYTF.

This clone was seen just once. The rearrangement links TRBV6-5 to TRBJ2-7; 12 bases fit TRBD1. From germline, CDR1 is MNHEY and CDR2 SVGAGI. The length of the CDR3 is 15 residues. J was trimmed by 3 bases and V by 6 bases; bases with no gene match: 6. The CDR3 sequence is CASRKGQGANYEQYV. In nucleotides, the CDR3 is TGTGCCAGCAGAAAGGGACAGGGGGCGAACTACGAGCAGTACGTC.

The V call is TRBV2, the J call TRBJ2-7, with D possibly TRBD1 on 6 matching bases. Looked up from germline, CDR1 is SNHLY and CDR2 is FYNNEI. This CDR3 spans 11 amino acids. The V and J ends lost 7 bases and 7 bases respectively, with 11 bases between them. CDR3: CASKSTGEQYF. The CDR3 coding sequence is TGTGCCAGCAAGTCAACAGGGGAGCAGTACTTC.

The chain recombines TRBV28 with TRBJ2-5; TRBD2 might be the D (6 bases). This CDR3 has 13 amino acids. The V gene's germline CDR1 is MDHEN and CDR2 SYDVKM. Trimming took 5 bases from V and 5 from J, leaving 12 bases between them. The CDR3 reads CASSRGAGETQYF. The CDR3 nucleotides read TGTGCCAGCAGTCGTGGGGCGGGGGAGACCCAGTACTTC.

The chain links TRBV4-1 to TRBJ2-4; the match to TRBD2 covers 7 bases. The CDR3 totals 14 residues. CDR1 is MGHRA and CDR2 is YSYEKL in the germline V gene. The V and J ends lost 7 bases and 5 bases, in that order; junction bases with no gene match: 8. Here the CDR3 reads CASTTTGGQNIQYF. CDR3 coding DNA: TGCGCCAGCACCACGACGGGGGGACAAAACATTCAGTACTTC.

V and J are TRBV5-1 and TRBJ2-7; 8 bases fit TRBD2. CDR1 is SGHRS and CDR2 is YFSETQ in the germline V gene. This CDR3 comprises 17 residues. The V gene end was trimmed by 2 bases and the J gene end by 3 bases; junction bases not matched to a gene: 13. The CDR3 here is CASSFPSAGGLFYEQYF. For the CDR3, the DNA is TGCGCCAGCAGCTTCCCCTCTGCGGGGGGCCTTTTCTACGAGCAGTACTTC. Complete variable domain (other parts from reference TRBV5-1 and TRBJ2-7): KAGVTQTPRYLIKTRGQQVTLSCSPISGHRSVSWYQQTPGQGLQFLFEYFSETQRNKGNFPGRFSGRQFSNSRSEMNVSTLELGDSALYLCASSFPSAGGLFYEQYFGPGTRLTVT.

On this clone: The identical CDR3 is also encoded by other nucleotide sequences in the sample. The CDR3, as DNA: TGTGCCATCAGTGAGTCAGACAGGGAGAACTATGGCTACACCTTC. Translation gives CAISESDRENYGYTF. V is TRBV10-3 and J is TRBJ1-2, with 7 nucleotides matching TRBD1. Germline V gives CDR1 ENHRY, CDR2 SYGVKD. V lost 0 bases to trimming and J lost 2 bases; unmatched junction nucleotides: 3. The CDR3 is 15 amino acids.

This clone was seen more than once but under ten times. The sample has other DNA sequences that encode this CDR3 too. The genes are TRBV20-1 and TRBJ2-3; D ambiguous. This CDR3 comprises 11 residues. Trimming took 5 bases from V and 4 from J, leaving 7 bases between them. CDR1 and CDR2 (germline): DFQATT, SNEGSKA (reference sequence). Written as DNA, the CDR3 is TGCAGTGCTCCATCCCCAGATACGCAGTATTTT. This encodes CSAPSPDTQYF.